The present TCR beta chain was sequenced within a study of liver allograft versus peripheral blood T cells (dated by TCRdb to the early 2020s). Looking at the study overall: T cell receptor repertoires present within transplanted livers were compared with repertoires in the peripheral blood of liver transplant recipients.

Summary of the overall study and its limitations: T cell receptor repertoires inside liver allografts were reported to be different from the repertoires detected in peripheral blood.

This clonotype qualifies as medium-sized (0.01 to 0.1%). Its antigen is currently not known. No much larger clonotype is one base removed from it; base qualities were not supplied. The sequencing machine was an Illumina MiSeq. TCRdb reanalyzed the raw reads on its own, using fastp at Q25 for trimming and MiXCR for clone calling, and kept in-frame beta chains. Each entry merges the rows of one CDR3 protein and shows their most common DNA and genes. This sample lists about 8,300 distinct CDR3 sequences; around 19% were detected once. The leading ten clones occupy about 25% of the sample. The receptor's source is a human patient who had a liver transplant. The graft donor may be the source of some T cells after a transplant.

This receptor has the CDR3 CASSIDTYYGYTF. In nucleotide form, the sequence is TGTGCCAGTAGTATAGACACTTACTATGGCTACACCTTC. The chain is made from TRBV19 and TRBJ1-2; the D gene identity is not certain. From cysteine to phenylalanine, the CDR3 is 13 amino acids long. The CDR3 DNA has 39 bases and is translated from base 1. The germline V gene (reference sequence) specifies LNHDA as CDR1 and SQIVND as CDR2. Deletion took 0 bases off V and 3 bases off J, with a span of 5 bases between the germline ends.